A single sample is the source of the 20 T cell receptor beta chains below, sequenced in a study of cytomegalovirus exposure and HLA in healthy donors. The PCR used 60 Vbeta and 13 Jbeta primers. Sequencing used immunoSEQ multiplex PCR; TCRdb keeps in-frame clones, though not all of them. The data contain under 200,000 clones, around 78% of them singletons. The material sequenced was PBMCs. Receptors originate from a young man in good health and CMV-seronegative.

The V call is TRBV20-1, the J call TRBJ1-2; D gene uncertain. The CDR3 contains 11 residues. Germline V gene sequence: CDR1 DFQATT, CDR2 SNEGSKA (reference sequence). CDR3 amino acids: CRAEGVYGYTF. In DNA, the CDR3 is TGCAGGGCGGAAGGCGTTTATGGCTACACCTTC.

The chain has TRBV19 and TRBJ2-7; 11 nucleotides match TRBD2. Germline V CDR1 and CDR2: LNHDA, SQIVND (reference sequence). V lost 4 bases to trimming and J lost 2 bases; unmatched junction nucleotides: 1. This CDR3 is built from 14 residues. The CDR3 nucleotides are TGTGCCAGTAGTAAACTAGCGGGAGCCTACGAGCAGTACTTC. It codes for CASSKLAGAYEQYF. The full variable domain, completed using reference TRBV19 and TRBJ2-7, is DGGITQSPKYLFRKEGQNVTLSCEQNLNHDAMYWYRQDPGQGLRLIYYSQIVNDFQKGDIAEGYSVSREKKESFPLTVTSAQKNPTAFYLCASSKLAGAYEQYFGPGTRLTVT.

This clone occurred a few times. The CDR3 DNA reads as TGTGCCAGCAGCCGGGACAGGAGCTCCTACGAGCAGTACTTC. Its translation is CASSRDRSSYEQYF. The V gene is TRBV2, the J gene TRBJ2-7; 8 bases align to TRBD1. The junction had 4 bases not matched to a gene; V was cut back by 6 bases and J by 0 bases. Germline CDR1 and CDR2: SNHLY and FYNNEI. This CDR3 region has 14 residues.

The rearrangement uses TRBV5-1 and TRBJ2-1, with TRBD2 as a possible D gene (6 bases). Looked up from germline, CDR1 is SGHRS and CDR2 is YFSETQ. V lost 2 bases, J lost 5 bases, and 11 bases lay in between. This CDR3 spans 14 amino acids. CDR3 nucleotide sequence: TGCGCCAGCAGCTTCCTGGACTACAACAATGAGCAGTTCTTC. Translated, it gives CASSFLDYNNEQFF.

The V gene is TRBV5-5, the J gene TRBJ1-5, with D perhaps TRBD1 (6 bases). The CDR3 has 14 residues. Germline CDR1 is SGHKS and CDR2 is YYEKEE (reference sequence). V was shortened by 2 bases and J by 2 bases, with 8 bases between the two germline ends. CDR3 sequence reads: CASSLRQGNQPQHF. Written as DNA, the CDR3 is TGTGCCAGCAGCTTAAGACAGGGCAATCAGCCCCAGCATTTT.

The V gene is TRBV5-1, the J gene TRBJ1-3; 10 positions match TRBD1. V lost 4 bases, J lost 4 bases, and 11 bases stayed unmatched. CDR1 is SGHRS and CDR2 is YFSETQ in the germline V gene. The CDR3 is 17 residues long. The CDR3 protein is CASSLAGQGILGNTIYF. For the CDR3, the DNA is TGCGCCAGCAGCCTCGCGGGACAGGGGATTCTCGGAAACACCATATATTTT.

The genes are TRBV11-3 and TRBJ2-3; D may be TRBD1 (6 bases). This CDR3 has 13 amino acids. Germline loops: CDR1 SGHNT, CDR2 YENEEA. V was pared by 5 bases and J by 7 bases, with 13 bases between. CDR3 sequence reads: CASSSTRGNTQYF. The DNA of the CDR3 is TGTGCCAGCAGCAGTACGAGGGGGAATACGCAGTATTTT.

The V gene is TRBV19, the J gene TRBJ2-7, with 7 nucleotides matching TRBD1. The trim removed 7 bases at V and 0 bases at J, leaving 6 bases unmatched. This CDR3 is 14 amino acids long. Germline CDR1 reads LNHDA; CDR2 reads SQIVND (reference sequence). CDR3 residues: CASKDRASSYEQYF. The CDR3 nucleotides read TGTGCCAGTAAAGACAGGGCTTCCTCCTACGAGCAGTACTTC.

This chain links TRBV7-6 with TRBJ2-7; TRBD2 might be the D (6 bases). V was pared by 5 bases and J by 0 bases, with 20 bases between. CDR3 size: 17 residues. Germline CDR1 and CDR2: SGHVS and FNYEAQ. The CDR3 nucleotides read TGTGCCAGCAGCCCTTCCGGCAGGGACTCCAGCTCCTACGAGCAGTACTTC. The encoded protein is CASSPSGRDSSSYEQYF.

This chain joins TRBV9 and TRBJ1-3; TRBD1 aligns across 8 bases. V trimming: 4 bases; J trimming: 4 bases; junction bases outside the gene matches: 19. Germline CDR1 reads SGDLS; CDR2 reads YYNGEE. CDR3 size: 19 residues. In DNA, the CDR3 is TGTGCCAGCAGCCCTCTCTTGGACAGGGAGTTAAGGAAAGGAAACACCATATATTTT. The encoded protein is CASSPLLDRELRKGNTIYF.

This clone is a singleton in its sample. This chain uses TRBV6-6 with TRBJ2-1; D may be TRBD2 (6 bases). Deletions cut 4 bases from V and 9 bases from J, with 13 bases between. The CDR3 has 13 amino acids. Germline assignment: CDR1 MNHNY and CDR2 SVGAGI (reference sequence). The DNA for the CDR3 is TGTGCCAGCAGTTTTCGGGTGGGGGGTGAGCAGTTCTTC. Protein sequence: CASSFRVGGEQFF.

This clone was seen a handful of times. The chain recombines TRBV10-3 with TRBJ2-3, with 10 bases aligning to TRBD2. The CDR3 consists of 15 residues. V lost 6 bases and J lost 2; bases outside the gene matches: 5. Germline CDR1 reads ENHRY; CDR2 reads SYGVKD. CDR3 protein: CAIRGTSDPTDTQYF. As DNA, the CDR3 is TGTGCCATCAGAGGGACTAGCGACCCCACAGATACGCAGTATTTT.

The chain is built from TRBV19 and TRBJ2-2, with a weak D call TRBD1 (5 bases). CDR1 is LNHDA, CDR2 SQIVND, per germline (reference sequence). CDR3 length: 15 residues. V dropped 3 bases and J dropped 0 bases, with 8 bases sitting between them. The CDR3 DNA follows: TGTGCCAGTAGTATCACAGGTTCGAACACCGGGGAGCTGTTTTTT. Translation: CASSITGSNTGELFF.

The chain recombines TRBV29-1 with TRBJ1-1; 8 bases agree with TRBD1. The V gene end was trimmed by 2 bases and the J gene end by 5 bases; junction bases not matched to a gene: 13. CDR1 is SQVTM and CDR2 is ANQGSEA in the germline V gene. CDR3 length equals 16 residues. The CDR3 sequence: CSVERGAGGAYTEAFF. The CDR3 nucleotides read TGCAGCGTTGAAAGGGGGGCAGGGGGCGCTTATACTGAAGCTTTCTTT.

The genes are TRBV25-1 and TRBJ2-7; 9 bases line up with TRBD2. After removal of 1 base from V and 2 bases from J, the junction contained 6 bases not matched to a gene. The CDR3 is made up of 16 amino acids. Germline loops: CDR1 MGHDK, CDR2 SYGVNS. The DNA of the CDR3 is TGTGCCAGCAGTGAATCCCGCGGGAGGGTAACCTACGAGCAGTACTTC. Its translation: CASSESRGRVTYEQYF.

The count of this clone is one. This chain connects TRBV29-1 to TRBJ2-5; TRBD2 agrees at 12 bases. Trimming at V came to 5 bases and at J to 1 base, leaving 2 bases not matched to a gene. Germline CDR1 and CDR2: SQVTM and ANQGSEA. The CDR3 consists of 14 residues. CDR3 protein: CSVLLAGGQETQYF. The CDR3 nucleotides are TGCAGCGTTTTACTAGCGGGAGGCCAAGAGACCCAGTACTTC.

This chain links TRBV11-2 with TRBJ2-7; D ambiguous. CDR3 length: 14 residues. V was clipped by 1 base and J by 2 bases, with 9 bases between them. Germline V gene sequence: CDR1 SGHAT, CDR2 FQNNGV. The CDR3: CASSLGVSAYEQYF. CDR3 DNA sequence: TGTGCCAGCAGCTTAGGGGTCAGCGCCTACGAGCAGTACTTC.

This chain joins TRBV6-5 and TRBJ2-5; possibly TRBD1 for D (5 bases). The end of the DNA aligns better with TRBJ2-7, so the J call may be wrong. This CDR3 contains 14 residues. Per germline, CDR1 MNHEY and CDR2 SVGAGI. CDR3 sequence: CASSYTGRTYEQYF. The CDR3, as DNA: TGTGCCAGCAGTTACACAGGCCGCACCTACGAGCAGTACTTC.

This clone was observed a single time. This sequence joins TRBV7-9 and TRBJ2-5, with 8 bases fitting TRBD2. The germline gives CDR1 SEHNR, CDR2 FQNEAQ (reference sequence). The V segment lost 8 bases and the J segment 4 bases; nucleotides outside the gene matches: 6. The CDR3 loop spans 13 amino acids. CDR3 nucleotides: TGTGCCAGCTGCTCCGCGGGGGGAGAGACCCAGTACTTC. This translates into CASCSAGGETQYF.

The chain combines TRBV5-8 with TRBJ2-6, with D tentatively TRBD1 (5 bases). V lost 8 bases to trimming and J lost 0 bases, with 15 bases between them. The CDR3 runs to 16 residues. The germline V gene has CDR1 SGHTS and CDR2 YDEGEE. The CDR3 loop is CASSTGDSSGANVLTF. CDR3 nucleotides: TGTGCCAGTTCAACAGGAGATTCCTCTGGGGCCAACGTCCTGACTTTC. The variable domain in full, completed from reference TRBV5-8 and TRBJ2-6, reads EAGVTQSPTHLIKTRGQQATLRCSPISGHTSVYWYQQALGLGLQFLLWYDEGEERNRGNFPPRFSGRQFPNYSSELNVNALELEDSALYLCASSTGDSSGANVLTFGAGSRLTVL.